The present entry profiles one TCR beta chain with its context. Those enrolled, adults aged roughly 18 to 89 years, came from under 25 US areas. The data were obtained in a study of blood T cell repertoires in COVID-19. CDR1 is SQVTM, CDR2 ANQGSEA, per germline. The CDR3 totals 13 residues. V lost 7 bases and J lost 3; bases outside the gene matches: 9. Data came from immunoSEQ multiplex PCR; TCRdb stores just in-frame clones and leaves some out. This table holds approximately 270,000 clones, 75% to 90% found once. V usage is TRBV29-1 and J usage is TRBJ2-7, with 7 bases fitting TRBD1. Sequenced sample: PBMCs or T cells enriched from blood (not recorded which). This clonotype originated in a woman in her forties or fifties who had recovered from COVID-19. The CDR3 nucleotides are TGCAGCGCGAGAAACAGGGGAGACTACGAGCAGTACTTC. This gives the protein CSARNRGDYEQYF.